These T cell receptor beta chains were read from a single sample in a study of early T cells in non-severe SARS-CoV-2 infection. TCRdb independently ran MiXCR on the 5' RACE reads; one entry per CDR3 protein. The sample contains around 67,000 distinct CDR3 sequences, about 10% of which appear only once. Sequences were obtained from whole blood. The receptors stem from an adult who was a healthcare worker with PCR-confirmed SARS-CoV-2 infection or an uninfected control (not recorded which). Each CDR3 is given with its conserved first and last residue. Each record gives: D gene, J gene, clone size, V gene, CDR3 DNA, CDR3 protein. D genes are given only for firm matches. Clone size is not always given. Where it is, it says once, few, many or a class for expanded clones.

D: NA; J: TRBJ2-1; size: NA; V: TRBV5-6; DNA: TGTGCCAGCAGCTTGGTCGGGACAAATGAGCAGTTCTTC; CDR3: CASSLVGTNEQFF
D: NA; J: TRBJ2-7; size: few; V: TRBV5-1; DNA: TGCGCCAGCAGCCCGGGACAAACCTACGAGCAGTACTTC; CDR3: CASSPGQTYEQYF
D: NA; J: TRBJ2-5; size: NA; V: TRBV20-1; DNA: TGCAGTGCTAGTCCCAAAGAGACCCAGTACTTC; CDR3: CSASPKETQYF
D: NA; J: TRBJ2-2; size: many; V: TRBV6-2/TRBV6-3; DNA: TGTGCCAGCAGTTACTCCATAAGTGGCGCCGGGGAGCTGTTTTTT; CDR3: CASSYSISGAGELFF
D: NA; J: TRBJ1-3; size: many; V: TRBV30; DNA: TGTGCCTGGAGTGTAGGTGGCGGATTCTCTGGAAACACCATATATTTT; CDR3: CAWSVGGGFSGNTIYF
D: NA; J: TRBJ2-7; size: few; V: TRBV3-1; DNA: TGTGCCAGCAGCCAAGTTGCCGGGATCGAGCAGTACTTC; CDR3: CASSQVAGIEQYF
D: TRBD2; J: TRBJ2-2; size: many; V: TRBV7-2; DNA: TGTGCCAGCAGCTTTAGCGGGACGAGCACCGGGGAGCTGTTTTTT; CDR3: CASSFSGTSTGELFF
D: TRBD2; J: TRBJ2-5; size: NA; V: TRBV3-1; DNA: TGTGCCAGCAGCCGAAAGCGGGGGATAGAGACCCAGTACTTC; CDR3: CASSRKRGIETQYF
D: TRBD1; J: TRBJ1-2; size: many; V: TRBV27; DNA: TGTGCCAGCAGTCCTAAGGGGGCCTTCTATGGCTACACCTTC; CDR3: CASSPKGAFYGYTF
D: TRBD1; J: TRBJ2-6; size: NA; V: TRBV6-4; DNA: TGTGCCAGCAGAGGACAGGGGGCTGGGGCCAACGTCCTGACTTTC; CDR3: CASRGQGAGANVLTF
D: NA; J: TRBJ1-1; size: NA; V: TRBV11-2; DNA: TGTGCCAGCAGCTTAGCCAGCAGGGCCACTGAAGCTTTCTTT; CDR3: CASSLASRATEAFF
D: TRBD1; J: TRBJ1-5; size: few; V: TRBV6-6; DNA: TGTGCCAGCAGTGAAGGACAGGGGACCAATCAGCCCCAGCATTTT; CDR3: CASSEGQGTNQPQHF
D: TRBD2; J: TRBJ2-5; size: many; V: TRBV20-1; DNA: TGCAGTGCTAGAGATCTCGGGAGACTAGCGGGGTTTGGAACCCAGTACTTC; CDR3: CSARDLGRLAGFGTQYF